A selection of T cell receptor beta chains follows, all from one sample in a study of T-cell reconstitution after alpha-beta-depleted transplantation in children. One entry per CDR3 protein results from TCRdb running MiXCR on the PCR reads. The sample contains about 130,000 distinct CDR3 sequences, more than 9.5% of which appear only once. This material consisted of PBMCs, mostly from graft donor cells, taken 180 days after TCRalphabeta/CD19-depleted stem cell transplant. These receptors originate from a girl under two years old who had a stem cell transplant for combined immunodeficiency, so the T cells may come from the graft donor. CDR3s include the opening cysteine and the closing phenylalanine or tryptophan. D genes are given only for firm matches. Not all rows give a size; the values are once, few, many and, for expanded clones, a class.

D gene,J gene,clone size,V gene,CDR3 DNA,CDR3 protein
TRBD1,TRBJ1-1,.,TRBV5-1,TGCGCCAGCCGGGACAGGGGAGGAACTGAAGCTTTCTTT,CASRDRGGTEAFF
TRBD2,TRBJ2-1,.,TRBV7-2,TGTGCCAGCAGCCCGGCGCTAGCGGGTTCCTACAATGAGCAGTTCTTC,CASSPALAGSYNEQFF
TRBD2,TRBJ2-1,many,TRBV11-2,TGTGCCAGCACTCAGCAGCGGGGGGGCCTGAATGAGCAGTTCTTC,CASTQQRGGLNEQFF
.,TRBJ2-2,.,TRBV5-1,TGCGCCAGCAGCTTGGGCGGGTATCCCGGGGAGCTGTTTTTT,CASSLGGYPGELFF
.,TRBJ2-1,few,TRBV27,TGTGCCAGCAAGGGGCCCACCCCATCAAATGAGCAGTTCTTC,CASKGPTPSNEQFF
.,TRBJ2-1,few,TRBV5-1,TGCGCCAGCAGCGAGAGACCTAGCTCCTACAATGAGCAGTTCTTC,CASSERPSSYNEQFF
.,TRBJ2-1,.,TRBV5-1,TGCGCCAGCAGCCTCTCCGACAGGGGAGGGGGTTACAATGAGCAGTTCTTC,CASSLSDRGGGYNEQFF
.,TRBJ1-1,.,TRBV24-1,TGTGCCACCAGCAGGGACCGGAGGAACACTGAAGCTTTCTTT,CATSRDRRNTEAFF
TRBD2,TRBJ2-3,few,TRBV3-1,TGTGCCAGCAGCCAGTCGCGCGGGAGTGTCGCGGATACGCAGTATTTT,CASSQSRGSVADTQYF
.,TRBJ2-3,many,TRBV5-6,TGTGCCAGCAGCTATCAGGGTGACTCGGAAGATACGCAGTATTTT,CASSYQGDSEDTQYF
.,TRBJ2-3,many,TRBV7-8,TGTGCCAGCAGCTTATTAATTCGGGTTTCAGATACGCAGTATTTT,CASSLLIRVSDTQYF
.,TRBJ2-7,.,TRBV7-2,TGTGCCAGCAGCTTAGCGTTGGCAGGTGGGGACTACGAGCAGTACTTC,CASSLALAGGDYEQYF
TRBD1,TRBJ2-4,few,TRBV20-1,TGCAGTGCTAGAGAGTCGGACAGGAGCCTGTTCAAAAACATTCAGTACTTC,CSARESDRSLFKNIQYF
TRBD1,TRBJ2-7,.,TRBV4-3,TGCGCCAGCAGCCCCGACAGGGAAGCCTCCTACGAGCAGTACTTC,CASSPDREASYEQYF
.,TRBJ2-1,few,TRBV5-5,TGTGCCAGCAGCTTTAGCCAGGGTTCCTACAATGAGCAGTTCTTC,CASSFSQGSYNEQFF
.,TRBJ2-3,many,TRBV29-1,TGCAGCGTTGTAGGGGCGTACCCAGATACGCAGTATTTT,CSVVGAYPDTQYF
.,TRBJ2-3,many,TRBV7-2,TGTGCCAGCAGCTCTCCTCGATTCGCGTGGGGCACAGATACGCAGTATTTT,CASSSPRFAWGTDTQYF
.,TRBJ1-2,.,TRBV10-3,TGTGCCATCAGTGGAGAATGGACCTATGGCTACACCTTC,CAISGEWTYGYTF
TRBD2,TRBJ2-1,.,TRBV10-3,TGTGCCATCAGTGAGTCGTGGGGCGGGGGGGCGCATGAGCAGTTCTTC,CAISESWGGGAHEQFF
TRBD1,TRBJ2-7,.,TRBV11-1,TGTGCCAGCAGCTTAGGCCCCGGACAGGGGGCCTCCGAGCAGTACTTC,CASSLGPGQGASEQYF
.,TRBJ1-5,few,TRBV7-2,TGTGCCAGCAGCTTGTACAGCGGGGAGGGCAATCAGCCCCAGCATTTT,CASSLYSGEGNQPQHF
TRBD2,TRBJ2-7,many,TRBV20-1,TGCAGTGCTAGAGGGTGGACTAGCGGGCCCAGCTCCTACGAGCAGTACTTC,CSARGWTSGPSSYEQYF
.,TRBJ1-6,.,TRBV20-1,TGCAGTGCTCAGGACATCTATAATTCACCCCTCCACTTT,CSAQDIYNSPLHF
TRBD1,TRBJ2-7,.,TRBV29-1,TGCAGCGTTGAAGAGTCAGGGACAGGGAGCGAGCAGTACTTC,CSVEESGTGSEQYF
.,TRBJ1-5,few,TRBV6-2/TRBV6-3,TGTGCCAGCAGGTCGACAGGCCAGTCGCCCCAGCATTTT,CASRSTGQSPQHF
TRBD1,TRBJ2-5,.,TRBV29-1,TGCAGCGCCAGCCTGACAGGGGCAGGAGAGACCCAGTACTTC,CSASLTGAGETQYF
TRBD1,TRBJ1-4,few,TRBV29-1,TGCAGCGTTGAAGTTGGTCAGACAGGGGGCTCGGGAGAAAAACTGTTTTTT,CSVEVGQTGGSGEKLFF
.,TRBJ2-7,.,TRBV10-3,TGTGCCATCGGTAAGGACAGCTACGAGCAGTACTTC,CAIGKDSYEQYF
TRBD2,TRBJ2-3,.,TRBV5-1,TGCGCCAGCAGCCCGGGGACCAGACTAGCTGTCCCAGATACGCAGTATTTT,CASSPGTRLAVPDTQYF
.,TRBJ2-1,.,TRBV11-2,TGTGCCAGCAGCTCTCGGACTCGAGGGGAGCAGTTCTTC,CASSSRTRGEQFF